This entry features one T cell receptor (beta chain) sequence. Its target is not known. RNA extraction and reverse transcription yielded cDNA as sequencing template. Assay: immunoSEQ multiplex PCR; the TCRdb copy retains only in-frame clones and omits some. Among around 60,000 clones listed, about half were seen once. CDR3 size: 13 residues. V was clipped by 0 bases and J by 15 bases, with 18 bases between them. Germline CDR1 GTSNPN, CDR2 SVGIG (reference sequence). Treatment in this sample: oral pan-JAK inhibitor, 5-10 mg twice daily. Patients with alopecia areata provided lesional scalp punch biopsies as well as peripheral blood. The data originate from a study of CD8+ T cells in alopecia areata. Study information: Treated patients' severity was scored by percentage of affected scalp area.

Notes on the study in general: Researchers say the link of baseline CD8+ expansion to response remains uncertain, with one nonresponder. Scalp clonality decreased significantly with tofacitinib, and so did expanded CD8+ clones among the top 100.

This TCR was recovered from a human donor with alopecia areata. The material sequenced was CD8+ T cells sorted from blood, taken around week 36, from a patient treated with tofacitinib. V gene TRBV30 combines with J gene TRBJ1-5; D is perhaps TRBD1 (6 bases). CDR3 DNA sequence: TGTGCCTGGAGTGTAGGTAGGACAGATGAACCGCATTTT. It specifies CAWSVGRTDEPHF.